This T cell receptor (beta chain) was documented in a study of cytomegalovirus exposure and HLA in healthy donors. As for the study in general: HLA-typed donors contributed some 77 million unique TCRs, which were held in an early data release. Findings and caveats of the study: Among the CMV-associated chains, three were confirmed in vitro as specific for CMV antigens. For most TCR sequences rarity was the rule, although some public TCRs occurred in many donors.

Germline CDR1 reads SGDLS; CDR2 reads YYNGEE. This CDR3 comprises 12 residues. V lost 3 bases and J lost 11; bases outside the gene matches: 6. Primers included in the PCR were 60 Vbeta and 13 Jbeta primers. Sequenced by immunoSEQ multiplex PCR; TCRdb stores in-frame clones only, minus some. In total, the table holds 95,000 to 150,000 clones. Remarks on this clone: The antigen is unknown.

The receptor was derived from a man between 40 and 49 years old in good health and CMV-seronegative. This chain joins TRBV9 and TRBJ1-1; 8 bases line up with TRBD1. Sequenced: PBMCs. CDR3: CASSGGQAPAFF. In nucleotides, the CDR3 is TGTGCCAGCAGCGGGGGACAGGCCCCGGCTTTCTTT.